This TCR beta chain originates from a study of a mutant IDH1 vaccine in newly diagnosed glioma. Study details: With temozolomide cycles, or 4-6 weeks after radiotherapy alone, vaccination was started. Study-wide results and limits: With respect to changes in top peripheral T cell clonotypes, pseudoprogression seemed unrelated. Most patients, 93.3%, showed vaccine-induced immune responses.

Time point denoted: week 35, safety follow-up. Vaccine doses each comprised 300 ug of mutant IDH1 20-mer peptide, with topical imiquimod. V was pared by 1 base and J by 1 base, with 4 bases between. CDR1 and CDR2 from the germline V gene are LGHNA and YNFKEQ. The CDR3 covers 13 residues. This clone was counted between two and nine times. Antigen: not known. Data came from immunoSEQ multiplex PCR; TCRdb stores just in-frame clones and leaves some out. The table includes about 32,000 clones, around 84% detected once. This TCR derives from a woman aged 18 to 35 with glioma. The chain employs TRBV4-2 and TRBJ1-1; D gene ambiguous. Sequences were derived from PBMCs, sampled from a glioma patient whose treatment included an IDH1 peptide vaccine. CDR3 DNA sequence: TGTGCCAGCAGCCAAGGGTGGAACACTGAAGCTTTCTTT. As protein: CASSQGWNTEAFF.